The 24 T cell receptor beta chains reported below all come from one sample, sequenced in a study of vaccination and CD4 T cells after COVID-19. Treatment of the sample: roughly 10-day PBMC culture with coronavirus spike peptide pools or control peptides (ViraFEST assay). An Oncomine TCR Beta short-read assay was used to sequence the DNA from cultured CD4+ T cells. Each CDR3 protein gets one entry after TCRdb re-called the PCR reads with MiXCR. The profile shows around 10,000 distinct CDR3 sequences, about 60% of them singletons. These receptors' antigens are unknown. Sequenced sample: CD4+ T cells from blood, cultured in vitro. These receptors all stem from a human donor who had recovered from COVID-19.

The gene calls are TRBV28 and TRBJ1-2; TRBD1 might be the D (6 bases). The germline V and J ends were trimmed by 8 bases and 4 bases, with 14 bases remaining between them. The CDR3 spans 13 residues. Germline loops: CDR1 MDHEN, CDR2 SYDVKM. The CDR3 DNA sequence: TGTGCCAGCGGGACGGGGGCCGGCTATGGCTACACCTTC. Translating gives CASGTGAGYGYTF.

This rearrangement joins TRBV20-1 to TRBJ1-2; D is ambiguous. Germline V gene data show CDR1 as DFQATT and CDR2 as SNEGSKA (reference sequence). CDR3 length: 12 residues. Deletions cut 6 bases from V and 8 bases from J, with 16 bases between. CDR3 bases: TGCAGTGCGGGAACTGCTGGAGGAGGCTACACCTTC. Its translation: CSAGTAGGGYTF.

The gene calls are TRBV7-2 and TRBJ2-7; unclear D gene. Germline V CDR1 and CDR2: SGHTA, FQGNSA. V lost 3 bases and J lost 1, with 13 bases in between. The CDR3 contains 15 residues. The CDR3 DNA is TGTGCCAGCAGCTTTTCCCCCGGGCAGTCCTACGAGCAGTACTTC. Amino acids: CASSFSPGQSYEQYF.

The chain couples TRBV6-5 to TRBJ2-2; D is uncertain. The CDR3 spans 15 residues. The germline V gene has CDR1 MNHEY and CDR2 SVGAGI. The V end lost 2 bases, the J end lost 3 bases, and 10 bases lay between the germline ends. The CDR3 protein is CASSYPGLDTGELFF. DNA of the CDR3: TGTGCCAGCAGTTACCCAGGCCTAGACACCGGGGAGCTGTTTTTT.

The chain carries TRBV18 and TRBJ1-1; TRBD1 is a possible D gene (5 bases). The germline V gene encodes CDR1 KGHSH and CDR2 LQKENI. The CDR3 consists of 15 residues. V was pared by 2 bases and J by 5 bases, with 15 bases between. CDR3 sequence reads: CASSPRSAGYTEAFF. CDR3 DNA: TGTGCCAGCTCACCAAGGTCCGCAGGGTATACTGAAGCTTTCTTT.

The genes are TRBV20-1 and TRBJ1-2; TRBD1 is a possible D gene (6 bases). Per the germline V gene, CDR1 is DFQATT and CDR2 is SNEGSKA (reference sequence). The CDR3 is 16 residues long. Trimming shortened V by 4 bases and J by 2 bases, and 20 bases separated the two germline ends. The CDR3 protein is CSATGGQRSGNYGYTF. In DNA form, the CDR3 reads TGCAGTGCTACAGGCGGACAGAGAAGCGGAAACTATGGCTACACCTTC.

This clonotype was found a few times. The chain links TRBV6-1 to TRBJ1-6, with TRBD1 matching 7 bases. Germline assignment: CDR1 MNHNS and CDR2 SASEGT. This CDR3 has 14 amino acids. The V and J ends lost 6 bases and 7 bases, in that order; junction bases with no gene match: 6. The CDR3 sequence: CASSTGTDNSPLHF. CDR3 coding DNA: TGTGCCAGCAGCACCGGGACAGACAATTCACCCCTCCACTTT.

The rearrangement uses TRBV6-2 or TRBV6-3 and TRBJ1-1; D call uncertain. The V gene lost 2 bases and the J gene lost 1 base, with 8 bases spanning the gap. The CDR3 is 14 residues long. Germline V gene sequence: CDR1 MNHEY, CDR2 SVGEGT. This CDR3 is CASSYLTPNTEAFF. CDR3 sequence (DNA): TGTGCCAGCAGTTACCTAACACCGAACACTGAAGCTTTCTTT.

J is TRBJ1-6 and V is TRBV27; TRBD1 matches at 7 bases. The germline V gene has CDR1 MNHEY and CDR2 SMNVEV (reference sequence). After removal of 5 bases from V and 9 bases from J, the junction contained 13 bases not matched to a gene. The CDR3 loop spans 16 amino acids. The CDR3 reads CASSLRPGQTSSPLHF. The CDR3 DNA reads as TGTGCCAGCAGTCTCCGCCCGGGACAGACTAGTTCACCCCTCCACTTT.

This clonotype was seen once. The chain recombines TRBV6-5 with TRBJ1-5, with D possibly being TRBD1 (5 bases). Trimming removed 3 bases at V and 5 bases at J, with 11 bases between. The CDR3 is 14 amino acids. Looked up from germline, CDR1 is MNHEY and CDR2 is SVGAGI. The CDR3 DNA reads as TGTGCCAGCAGTTATGTAAGGGGTCATCAGCCCCAGCATTTT. This codes for CASSYVRGHQPQHF.

This clonotype appeared a single time. The chain has TRBV19 and TRBJ1-3; unclear D gene. Looked up from germline, CDR1 is LNHDA and CDR2 is SQIVND (reference sequence). V gave up 3 bases and J gave up 4 bases, with 10 bases separating them. The CDR3 consists of 14 residues. In DNA, the CDR3 is TGTGCCAGTAGTATTATTTCCAGAGGAAACACCATATATTTT. Its protein product is CASSIISRGNTIYF.

This chain connects TRBV10-3 to TRBJ2-7; 12 nucleotides line up with TRBD1. CDR1 is ENHRY, CDR2 SYGVKD, per germline. J gave up 4 bases and V 10 bases, and 8 bases lay outside the gene matches. CDR3 length equals 14 residues. CDR3 protein: CATRRDRGRYEQYF. The CDR3 bases are TGTGCCACCCGCCGGGACAGGGGGCGGTACGAGCAGTACTTC.

The J gene is TRBJ2-2, the V gene TRBV7-6; 7 nucleotides agree with TRBD2. The CDR3 covers 16 residues. From germline, CDR1 is SGHVS and CDR2 FNYEAQ. V dropped 4 bases and J dropped 5; count of bases not matched to a gene: 10. The DNA for the CDR3 is TGTGCCAGCAGCTCTCTTTGGGCGGGAGTTACCGGGGAGCTGTTTTTT. This sequence encodes CASSSLWAGVTGELFF.

In its sample, this clonotype was seen a few times. Relative to the germline gene, one junction end is altered; a read error may explain this. The rearrangement joins TRBV7-3 to TRBJ1-6; D not certain. This CDR3 region has 13 residues. The germline V gene has CDR1 SGHTA and CDR2 FQGTGA. CDR3 in amino acids: CASSLTQDSPLHF. CDR3 coding DNA: TGTGCCAGCAGCCTAACGCAGGATTCACCCCTCCACTTT.

This clonotype was picked up a small number of times. This sequence joins TRBV20-1 and TRBJ1-1; 7 nucleotides match TRBD1. This CDR3 comprises 15 residues. With 0 bases clipped from V and 3 bases from J, the junction kept 7 bases outside the gene matches. Germline-derived CDR1 and CDR2 are DFQATT and SNEGSKA (reference sequence). In DNA form, the CDR3 reads TGCAGTGCTAGAGATCCTTCAACAGGGGACACTGAAGCTTTCTTT. Amino acids: CSARDPSTGDTEAFF.

The table lists this clonotype with a count of one. At one end the junction does not follow the germline gene, possibly because of a read error. The V and J genes are TRBV10-3 and TRBJ1-1; maybe TRBD1 (5 bases). Germline CDR1 and CDR2: ENHRY and SYGVKD. The CDR3 is 12 amino acids. The CDR3 DNA reads TGTGCCATCAGTGGGACACGTACTGAAGCTTCCTTT. It is translated as CAISGTRTEASF.

This clonotype qualifies as medium-sized. The chain carries TRBV7-2 and TRBJ2-7, with D possibly matching TRBD2 (6 bases). The V end lost 2 bases, the J end lost 2 bases, and 10 bases lay between the germline ends. The CDR3 is made up of 14 amino acids. Germline V gene data show CDR1 as SGHTA and CDR2 as FQGNSA. Here the CDR3 reads CASSLSGEAYEQYF. The CDR3 nucleotides are TGTGCCAGCAGCTTATCCGGGGAGGCCTACGAGCAGTACTTC.

This chain connects TRBV29-1 to TRBJ2-5, with D unclear. V lost 7 bases to trimming and J lost 2 bases, with 11 bases between them. This CDR3 contains 12 residues. CDR1 is SQVTM and CDR2 is ANQGSEA in the germline V gene. Written as DNA, the CDR3 is TGCAGCGAAACAGTGGATCAAGAGACCCAGTACTTC. Translating gives CSETVDQETQYF. Full variable domain (rest looked up from reference TRBV29-1 and TRBJ2-5): SAVISQKPSRDICQRGTSLTIQCQVDSQVTMMFWYRQQPGQSLTLIATANQGSEATYESGFVIDKFPISRPNLTFSTLTVSNMSPEDSSIYLCSETVDQETQYFGPGTRLLVL.

This clonotype has a single count. The rearrangement uses TRBV28 and TRBJ2-3; D call uncertain. With 1 base removed from V and 4 bases from J, the gap between germline ends came to 6 bases. CDR1 and CDR2 (germline): MDHEN, SYDVKM. CDR3 size: 13 residues. Written as DNA, the CDR3 is TGTGCCAGCAGTTTATTATTTGCAGATACGCAGTATTTT. This gives the protein CASSLLFADTQYF.

The rearrangement uses TRBV20-1 and TRBJ2-7, with 10 bases that match TRBD1. With V trimmed by 6 bases and J by 5 bases, 7 bases remained unmatched. Germline CDR1 and CDR2: DFQATT and SNEGSKA (reference sequence). CDR3 length: 13 amino acids. The CDR3 is CSAQGQGINEQYF. The CDR3 DNA follows: TGCAGTGCACAGGGACAGGGGATCAACGAGCAGTACTTC.

This chain's CDR3 is CASSKTGTSNYGYTF. CDR3 coding DNA: TGTGCCAGCAGCAAAACAGGGACCTCTAACTATGGCTACACCTTC. V and J are TRBV28 and TRBJ1-2; perhaps TRBD1 as D (6 bases). The V and J ends lost 6 bases and 0 bases respectively, with 14 bases between them. Germline assignment: CDR1 MDHEN and CDR2 SYDVKM. The length of the CDR3 is 15 residues.

This rearrangement joins TRBV24-1 to TRBJ2-3; 7 bases match TRBD2. The CDR3 is 16 residues long. Germline V gives CDR1 KGHDR, CDR2 SFDVKD. Losses at the gene ends were 5 bases for V and 4 bases for J; bases not matched to a gene: 11. In DNA form, the CDR3 reads TGTGCCACCAGTGCCCAACTGGGGGAGGGCCCAGATACGCAGTATTTT. It is translated as CATSAQLGEGPDTQYF.

The gene calls are TRBV6-1 and TRBJ1-1; D call uncertain. V was shortened by 1 base and J by 11 bases, with 8 bases between the two germline ends. This CDR3 is 11 amino acids long. The germline V gene has CDR1 MNHNS and CDR2 SASEGT. The CDR3 nucleotides are TGTGCCAGCAGTGAAGGCCTCCGGGCTTTCTTT. It codes for CASSEGLRAFF.

The chain combines TRBV5-1 with TRBJ2-2; D remains unclear. The CDR3 extends over 12 amino acids. V shed 6 bases and J shed 6 bases, with 9 bases lying between them. In germline, CDR1 is SGHRS, CDR2 YFSETQ. The CDR3, as DNA: TGCGCCAGCACCCCCGGAGCCGGGGAGCTGTTTTTT. Protein: CASTPGAGELFF.